Listed below are T cell receptor beta chains from one sample, sequenced in a study of vaccination and CD4 T cells after COVID-19. For these TCRs, the target antigens are not known. TCRdb passed the PCR reads through MiXCR, listing each CDR3 protein once. Here the sample spans 20,000 to 25,000 distinct CDR3 sequences, 58% being singletons. The sample was CD4+ T cells from blood, cultured in vitro. The source of these receptors is a human donor who had recovered from COVID-19. The CDR3 runs from the conserved cysteine through the conserved F or W. D genes are given only for firm matches. Size values are once, few and many counts, or a class for expanded clones, and some rows have none.

d_call: TRBD1; clone_size: .; v_call: TRBV6-1; j_call: TRBJ1-1; cdr3_nt: TGTGCCAGCAGGCCCTCAGGGGGCTCTGAAGCTTTCTTT; cdr3_aa: CASRPSGGSEAFF
d_call: .; clone_size: .; v_call: TRBV4-1; j_call: TRBJ1-6; cdr3_nt: TGCGCCAGCAGCACCCATCTGACCACAGGGCTAAGCTCCTATAATTCACCCCTCCACTTT; cdr3_aa: CASSTHLTTGLSSYNSPLHF
d_call: TRBD1; clone_size: .; v_call: TRBV7-2; j_call: TRBJ1-2; cdr3_nt: TGTGCCAGCAGCTTAGATCGACAGGGGGCCTATGGCTACACCTTC; cdr3_aa: CASSLDRQGAYGYTF
d_call: .; clone_size: .; v_call: TRBV7-2; j_call: TRBJ1-5; cdr3_nt: TGTGCCAGCAGCTTAGGCACCACAGGGACGGGGCAGCCCCAGCATTTT; cdr3_aa: CASSLGTTGTGQPQHF
d_call: .; clone_size: .; v_call: TRBV30; j_call: TRBJ1-1; cdr3_nt: TGTGCCTGGAGTGTACAAGTCATGAACACTGAAGCTTTCTTT; cdr3_aa: CAWSVQVMNTEAFF
d_call: TRBD2; clone_size: .; v_call: TRBV7-2; j_call: TRBJ2-3; cdr3_nt: TGTGCCAGCAGCTTAGCACGCGGGGGGGCAGATACGCAGTATTTT; cdr3_aa: CASSLARGGADTQYF
d_call: TRBD1; clone_size: .; v_call: TRBV29-1; j_call: TRBJ1-1; cdr3_nt: TGCAGCGGGGATAGACAGGGGGCAGTGAACACTGAAGCTTTCTTT; cdr3_aa: CSGDRQGAVNTEAFF
d_call: .; clone_size: few; v_call: TRBV6-1; j_call: TRBJ1-1; cdr3_nt: TGTGCCAGCAGTGTCAAATCAGGACCGATCACTGAAGCTTTCTTT; cdr3_aa: CASSVKSGPITEAFF
d_call: TRBD2; clone_size: .; v_call: TRBV7-2; j_call: TRBJ2-7; cdr3_nt: TGTGCCAGCAGCTTAGACGGGCGGGGACTAGCCCGCGAGCAGTACTTC; cdr3_aa: CASSLDGRGLAREQYF
d_call: .; clone_size: .; v_call: TRBV19; j_call: TRBJ1-2; cdr3_nt: TGTGCCAGTAGTACGCCCGACAGGCCGGGGTCCTATGGCTACACCTTC; cdr3_aa: CASSTPDRPGSYGYTF
d_call: TRBD1; clone_size: .; v_call: TRBV12-3/TRBV12-4; j_call: TRBJ1-5; cdr3_nt: TGTGCCAGCAGTAGGGACAGGGGACAGCCCCAGCATTTT; cdr3_aa: CASSRDRGQPQHF
d_call: .; clone_size: .; v_call: TRBV7-9; j_call: TRBJ2-3; cdr3_nt: TGTGCCAGCAGCTTAGGTGGCCGGAGCACAGATACGCAGTATTTT; cdr3_aa: CASSLGGRSTDTQYF
d_call: .; clone_size: .; v_call: TRBV20-1; j_call: TRBJ2-5; cdr3_nt: TGCAGTGCTAGTGGAGGACGGCAAGAGACCCAGTACTTC; cdr3_aa: CSASGGRQETQYF
d_call: .; clone_size: .; v_call: TRBV29-1; j_call: TRBJ1-1; cdr3_nt: TGCAGCGTTGAAGGGCGACGTGGCACTGAAGCTTTCTTT; cdr3_aa: CSVEGRRGTEAFF
d_call: .; clone_size: .; v_call: TRBV30; j_call: TRBJ2-3; cdr3_nt: TGTGCCTGGAGTAGGGCTGGGGCTAGCACAGATACGCAGTATTTT; cdr3_aa: CAWSRAGASTDTQYF
d_call: TRBD2; clone_size: few; v_call: TRBV27; j_call: TRBJ2-5; cdr3_nt: TGTGCCAGCAGTTTAGCTCCCCCCCGGCTAGCGGGGGAACAAGAGACCCAGTACTTC; cdr3_aa: CASSLAPPRLAGEQETQYF
d_call: .; clone_size: .; v_call: TRBV7-2; j_call: TRBJ2-3; cdr3_nt: TGTGCCAGCAGCTTAATCGGGGGGCCTCAAGATACGCAGTATTTT; cdr3_aa: CASSLIGGPQDTQYF
d_call: TRBD2; clone_size: .; v_call: TRBV20-1; j_call: TRBJ2-1; cdr3_nt: TGCAGTGCTAGAGATCGAGGAGCGGGGGGATACAATGAGCAGTTCTTC; cdr3_aa: CSARDRGAGGYNEQFF
d_call: TRBD1; clone_size: .; v_call: TRBV11-2; j_call: TRBJ1-1; cdr3_nt: TGTGCCAGCAGCTTAGAATGGGGACAGATGAACACTGAAGCTTTCTTT; cdr3_aa: CASSLEWGQMNTEAFF
d_call: TRBD1; clone_size: .; v_call: TRBV29-1; j_call: TRBJ1-5; cdr3_nt: TGCAGCGTCTGGACAGGGGATCAGCCCCAGCATTTT; cdr3_aa: CSVWTGDQPQHF
d_call: .; clone_size: .; v_call: TRBV27; j_call: TRBJ1-1; cdr3_nt: TGTGCCAGCAGTTTCCACGGGGGGGCCACTGAAGCTTTCTTT; cdr3_aa: CASSFHGGATEAFF
d_call: .; clone_size: few; v_call: TRBV20-1; j_call: TRBJ1-6; cdr3_nt: TGCAGTGCTAGAGATGCCGGGACGGGCAATTCACCCCTCCACTTT; cdr3_aa: CSARDAGTGNSPLHF
d_call: .; clone_size: .; v_call: TRBV5-6; j_call: TRBJ1-1; cdr3_nt: TGTGCCAGCAGCTTGGTGTTGGGCACTGAAGCTTTCTTT; cdr3_aa: CASSLVLGTEAFF
d_call: TRBD1; clone_size: .; v_call: TRBV7-7; j_call: TRBJ1-5; cdr3_nt: TGTGCTAGCAGCTCCGGGACAGGGAGAGGGGGTTATAGCAATCAGCCCCAGCATTTT; cdr3_aa: CASSSGTGRGGYSNQPQHF
d_call: TRBD1; clone_size: few; v_call: TRBV7-3; j_call: TRBJ2-2; cdr3_nt: TGTGCCAGCAGCATCTCCGGGACAGGGACCACCGGGGAGCTGTTTTTT; cdr3_aa: CASSISGTGTTGELFF